A selection of T cell receptor beta chains follows, all from one sample in a study of T cell changes during pregnancy in multiple sclerosis. Profiled with immunoSEQ multiplex PCR; TCRdb holds only in-frame clones, not every one. Of around 100,000 clones in the sample, roughly 93% were seen once. This specimen was peripheral blood, taken after pregnancy. The receptors derive from a female donor with multiple sclerosis, enrolled in a pregnancy study. The CDR3 runs from the conserved cysteine through the conserved F or W. D genes are given only for firm matches. Some rows have no size entry. The others give once, few or many, or a class for an expanded clone.

v_gene	d_gene	j_gene	abundance	CDR3nt	CDR3aa
TRBV2	-	TRBJ2-4	many	TGTGCCAGCAGAGGGGACAATCAGGACATTCAGTACTTC	CASRGDNQDIQYF
TRBV7-6	TRBD1	TRBJ1-3	-	TGTGCCAGCAGCACTGGACAGGGCCTGTCCTCTGGAAACACCATATATTTT	CASSTGQGLSSGNTIYF
TRBV19	TRBD1	TRBJ2-2	-	TGTGCCAGTACGGTGACAGGGTCGAACACCGGGGAGCTGTTTTTT	CASTVTGSNTGELFF
TRBV27	-	TRBJ2-7	once	TGTGCCTCTACAAGGACCTCCGGGGGCGAGCAGTACTTC	CASTRTSGGEQYF
TRBV4-1	TRBD1	TRBJ1-2	-	TGCGCCAGCAGCCCTAGTCCCGGGACAGGGGATGGCTACACCTTC	CASSPSPGTGDGYTF
TRBV5-1	-	TRBJ2-2	-	TGCGCCAGCAGCTGGGGCCCCGGGGAGCTGTTTTTT	CASSWGPGELFF
TRBV4-3	-	TRBJ1-6	-	TGCGCCAGCAGCCAAGAGTCCAGAGGCTCCTATAATTCACCCCTCCACTTT	CASSQESRGSYNSPLHF
TRBV28	-	TRBJ2-5	-	TGTGCCAGCAGTACCCCAAGGGGTTCGGGGACCCAGTACTTC	CASSTPRGSGTQYF
TRBV4-2	-	TRBJ1-3	-	TGTGCCAGCAGCCAAGATGAGGGCAACTCTGGAAACACCATATATTTT	CASSQDEGNSGNTIYF
TRBV18	-	TRBJ2-1	-	TGTGCCAGCTCACCAGGTTTGGGGAGTGACGGGCAGTTCTTC	CASSPGLGSDGQFF
TRBV7-6	-	TRBJ2-5	-	TGTGCCAGCAGCTTGAGATCCCGCGGAGAGACCCAGTACTTC	CASSLRSRGETQYF
TRBV2	TRBD1	TRBJ1-2	-	TGTGCCAGCAGTGTTAGGGACAGGGGGCAGGGACGCTACACCTTC	CASSVRDRGQGRYTF
TRBV5-1	TRBD2	TRBJ2-2	-	TGCGCCAGCAGCCTCGGACTAGCGGGAGGTCTTGGTTCCACCGGGGAGCTGTTTTTT	CASSLGLAGGLGSTGELFF
TRBV19	TRBD2	TRBJ2-1	-	TGTGCCAGTAGTATTAGCCTAGCGGGGGCCATCAATGAGCAGTTCTTC	CASSISLAGAINEQFF
TRBV27	-	TRBJ2-4	-	TGTGCCAGCAGTCCAAGGGGACTAGCCAAAAACATTCAGTACTTC	CASSPRGLAKNIQYF
TRBV27	-	TRBJ2-7	-	TGTGCCAGCAGTTTTTTGGGGGGTGAGCAGTACTTC	CASSFLGGEQYF
TRBV20-1	-	TRBJ2-1	-	TGCAGAACGGGGTCAGAGCAGTTCTTC	CRTGSEQFF
TRBV4-2	-	TRBJ1-5	-	TGTGCCAGCAGCCCCGGGACACTCAGCAATCAGCCCCAGCATTTT	CASSPGTLSNQPQHF
TRBV28	-	TRBJ2-5	-	TGTGCCAGCCTGGCACAGTCGCAAGAGACCCAGTACTTC	CASLAQSQETQYF
TRBV7-9	-	TRBJ1-1	few	TGTGCCAGCAGCTTACTATCTGCGGGGGAAGCTTTCTTT	CASSLLSAGEAFF
TRBV30	-	TRBJ1-1	-	TGTGCCTGGAGTATGTTAAGCGGGGGGGCTGAAGCTTTCTTT	CAWSMLSGGAEAFF
TRBV9	-	TRBJ2-3	-	TGTGCCAGCAGCGAGGGGGGAGGGAGAAGCACAGATACGCAGTATTTT	CASSEGGGRSTDTQYF
TRBV6-5	TRBD1	TRBJ2-1	-	TGTGCCAGCAAGCCTACCGGGACAGGTTTTATTGAGCAGTTCTTC	CASKPTGTGFIEQFF
TRBV7-8	-	TRBJ2-7	-	TGTGCCAGCAGCTTCCAGGAGGGTTCAGTCTACGAGCAGTACTTC	CASSFQEGSVYEQYF
TRBV2	TRBD1	TRBJ1-2	-	TGTGCCAGCAGTGAACCCGGGACAGGGTGGAAGTATGGCTACACCTTC	CASSEPGTGWKYGYTF
TRBV6-4	-	TRBJ2-3	-	TGTGCCAGCAGGGGGACAAAACGTTCGGCAGATACGCAGTATTTT	CASRGTKRSADTQYF
TRBV7-2	TRBD2	TRBJ2-1	-	TGTGCCAGCAGCTTTCTAGGCGGGGGGGCCAACAATGAGCAGTTCTTC	CASSFLGGGANNEQFF
TRBV2	-	TRBJ1-3	-	TGTGCCAGCAGTGCTAGAACCAGATCCCTCTATTTT	CASSARTRSLYF
TRBV7-9	TRBD1	TRBJ1-6	-	TGTGCCAGCAGAGACAGGGTGGTATCACCCCTCCACTTT	CASRDRVVSPLHF
TRBV4-3	TRBD1	TRBJ1-1	few	TGCGCCAGCAGCCAAGACCAGGGGGCGGACACTGAAGCTTTCTTT	CASSQDQGADTEAFF
TRBV6-1	-	TRBJ1-1	-	TGTGCCAGCAGTGATGGGGCATACACTGAAGCTTTCTTT	CASSDGAYTEAFF
TRBV2	-	TRBJ2-1	-	TGTGCCAGCGCTTGGGCCGGCTGGGAGCAGTTCTTC	CASAWAGWEQFF
TRBV5-1	TRBD1	TRBJ2-5	-	TGCGCCAGCACCCTCCCCCCGTCCGGGACAGGAAACCAAGAGACCCAGTACTTC	CASTLPPSGTGNQETQYF
TRBV7-2	-	TRBJ1-1	-	TGTGCCAGCAGCTTAGTTTCTGGACAGCTGAACACTGAAGCTTTCTTT	CASSLVSGQLNTEAFF
TRBV21-1	-	TRBJ2-1	-	TGTGCCAGCAGCAAAGTGAAGCGGGACGGGATAGAATACAATGAGCAGTTCTTC	CASSKVKRDGIEYNEQFF
TRBV9	-	TRBJ1-2	-	TGTGCCAGCAGCTCTACTGTTAACTATGGCTACACCTTC	CASSSTVNYGYTF
TRBV6-5	TRBD2	TRBJ2-5	-	TGTGCCGGCAGACCCGGGACTATTAGAGAGACCCAGTACTTC	CAGRPGTIRETQYF
TRBV7-9	-	TRBJ2-1	-	TGTGCCAGCAGCCCCCCCAACAATGAGCAGTTCTTC	CASSPPNNEQFF
TRBV9	TRBD2	TRBJ2-1	-	TGTGCCAGCAGCGACAAGCGGGAGTGGGTCAATGAGCAGTTCTTC	CASSDKREWVNEQFF
TRBV7-8	TRBD2	TRBJ2-7	-	TGTGCCAGCAGCTTAGGGGGACTAGCGGGATCATACGAGCAGTACTTC	CASSLGGLAGSYEQYF
TRBV28	TRBD2	TRBJ2-1	-	TGTGCCAGCAGTTTTGCGGGAGGAGTAAATGAGCAGTTCTTC	CASSFAGGVNEQFF
TRBV12-5	TRBD1	TRBJ2-5	-	TGTGCTAGTGGTCCAGGGGGCTACCAAGAGACCCAGTACTTC	CASGPGGYQETQYF
TRBV7-8	TRBD2	TRBJ2-5	once	TGTGCCAGCAGCTTTGTTAGCGGGAGCCAAGAGACCCAGTACTTC	CASSFVSGSQETQYF
TRBV4-1	TRBD1	TRBJ2-7	-	TGCGCCAGCAGCCACCTGGACAGGGGCCCATCCTACGAGCAGTACTTC	CASSHLDRGPSYEQYF
TRBV19	TRBD2	TRBJ2-1	-	TGTGCCAGTAGTAACCCCACGACTAGCGGGGGCCAATACAATGAGCAGTTCTTC	CASSNPTTSGGQYNEQFF
TRBV11-1	-	TRBJ2-7	-	TGTGCCAGCAGCTTAGGGGGGGACAGCTCCTACGAGCAGTACTTC	CASSLGGDSSYEQYF
TRBV9	-	TRBJ1-1	-	TGTGCCAGCAGCTTAGAAGCGGTATACACTGAAGCTTTCTTT	CASSLEAVYTEAFF
TRBV19	-	TRBJ1-1	-	TGTGCCAGTACCTCTCCCTATGGGAGCACTGAAGCTTTCTTT	CASTSPYGSTEAFF
TRBV28	-	TRBJ1-5	once	TGTGCCAGCCGGGGTTATAGCAATCAGCCCCAGCATTTT	CASRGYSNQPQHF
TRBV9	TRBD1	TRBJ2-1	-	TGTGCCAGCAGCGGACAGGGCCTGGACCAACCTCGAAGCTCCTACAATGAGCAGTTCTTC	CASSGQGLDQPRSSYNEQFF
TRBV30	-	TRBJ1-1	-	TGTGCCTGGAGTGTGAGGGCAGTGAACACTGAAGCTTTCTTT	CAWSVRAVNTEAFF
TRBV27	-	TRBJ1-1	-	TGTGCCAGCAGTTTGGGGGGAGAAGCTTTCTTT	CASSLGGEAFF
TRBV7-8	-	TRBJ1-2	once	TGTGCCAGCAGCTCCGTCAGGGCGCCCAATGGCTACACCTTC	CASSSVRAPNGYTF
TRBV27	TRBD1	TRBJ2-7	-	TGTGCCACTGCGGGACAGGCCTCCTACGAGCAGTACTTC	CATAGQASYEQYF